Only a few counts were recorded for the clone carrying this TCR beta chain. What it recognizes is unknown. The germline V gene has CDR1 LNHDA and CDR2 SQIVND (reference sequence). V dropped 5 bases and J dropped 1 base, with 9 bases sitting between them. The CDR3 sequence is 13 residues long. This sample stems from a study of metastatic and nonmetastatic thyroid tumors. On the study more broadly: Where malignant and benign thyroid patients were concerned, repertoires were compared across blood and tumor or nodule tissue.

The entire patient cohort was treatment-naive prior to thyroid surgery. Overall study findings and caveats: Patients with malignant thyroid tumors reportedly had significantly higher TCR beta diversity than those with benign nodules, in blood and tumor.

In the authors' workflow: Built for papillary thyroid cancer, a distant-metastasis classifier drew on CDR3 differences across clinicopathological groups. MiXCR re-clonotyped the PCR reads for TCRdb. The V and J calls and clone size are TCRdb's, not the authors'. There are under 50,000 clones in the sample; approximately 20% occur only once, and roughly 13% lies in the top ten. The sequence was collected from a female donor with papillary thyroid cancer or a benign thyroid nodule (not recorded which). Some clones in this sample may be carry-over from other donors' samples. V is TRBV19 and J is TRBJ2-7, with D possibly being TRBD2 (5 bases). The source material was tumor tissue. CDR3 nucleotide sequence: TGTGCCAGTAGTCCTCCGGGGTCCTACGAGCAGTACTTC. Amino acids: CASSPPGSYEQYF.